This T cell receptor beta chain was captured in a study of STAT5B mutations in CD4+ large granular lymphocyte leukemia. This table comes from immunoSEQ multiplex PCR, and its TCRdb copy is limited to in-frame clones, with some not included. The data hold tens of thousands of clones, with approximately 74% observed a single time. The sequenced material came from CD4+ T cells from blood buffy coats. The origin of this receptor is a human donor in good health.

CDR3 sequence reads: CAWNGQVQETQYF. The CDR3 DNA sequence: TGTGCCTGGAACGGACAGGTCCAAGAGACCCAGTACTTC. This sequence joins TRBV30 and TRBJ2-5; TRBD1 agrees at 7 bases. The trim removed 4 bases at V and 1 base at J, leaving 3 bases unmatched. The length of the CDR3 is 13 residues. Germline V gene sequence: CDR1 GTSNPN, CDR2 SVGIG (reference sequence).